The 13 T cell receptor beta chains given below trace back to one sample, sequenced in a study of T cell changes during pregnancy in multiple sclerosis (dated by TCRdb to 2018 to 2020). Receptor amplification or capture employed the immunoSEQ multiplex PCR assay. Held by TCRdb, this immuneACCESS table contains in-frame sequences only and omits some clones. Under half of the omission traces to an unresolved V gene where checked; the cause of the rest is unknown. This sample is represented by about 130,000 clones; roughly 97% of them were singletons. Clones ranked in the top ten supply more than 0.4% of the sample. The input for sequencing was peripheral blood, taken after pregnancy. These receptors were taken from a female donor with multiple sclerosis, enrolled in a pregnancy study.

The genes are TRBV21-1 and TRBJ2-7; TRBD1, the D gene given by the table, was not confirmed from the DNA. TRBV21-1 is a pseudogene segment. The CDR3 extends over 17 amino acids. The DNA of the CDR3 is TGTGCCAGCAGCAAAAAGGGGATGGTCTCCAGCCTTTACGAGCAGTACTTC. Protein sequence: CASSKKGMVSSLYEQYF.

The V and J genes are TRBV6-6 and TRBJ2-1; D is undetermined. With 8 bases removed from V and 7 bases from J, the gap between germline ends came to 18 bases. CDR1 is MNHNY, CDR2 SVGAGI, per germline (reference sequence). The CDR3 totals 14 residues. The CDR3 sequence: CASRTPNLWNEQFF. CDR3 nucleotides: TGTGCCAGCCGTACTCCTAACCTGTGGAATGAGCAGTTCTTC.

The CDR3 reads CASSYSRLAGQETQYF. Here the CDR3 DNA reads TGTGCCAGCAGTTACTCCAGACTAGCGGGACAAGAGACCCAGTACTTC. This chain links TRBV6-6 with TRBJ2-5; the match to TRBD2 covers 11 bases. Germline values: CDR1 MNHNY, CDR2 SVGAGI (reference sequence). The trim removed 0 bases at V and 2 bases at J, leaving 2 bases unmatched. This CDR3 contains 16 residues.

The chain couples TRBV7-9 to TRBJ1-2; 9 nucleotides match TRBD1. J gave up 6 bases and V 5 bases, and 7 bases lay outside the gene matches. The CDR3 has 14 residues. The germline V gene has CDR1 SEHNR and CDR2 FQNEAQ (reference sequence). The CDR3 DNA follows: TGTGCCAGCAGCCCTACTGACAGGGGGAATGGCTACACCTTC. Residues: CASSPTDRGNGYTF.

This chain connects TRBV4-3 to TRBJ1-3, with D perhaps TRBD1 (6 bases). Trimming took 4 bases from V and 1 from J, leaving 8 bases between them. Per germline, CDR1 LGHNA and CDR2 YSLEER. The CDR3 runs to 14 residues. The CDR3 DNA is TGCGCCAGCAGCCTACAGGGTTCTGGAAACACCATATATTTT. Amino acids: CASSLQGSGNTIYF.

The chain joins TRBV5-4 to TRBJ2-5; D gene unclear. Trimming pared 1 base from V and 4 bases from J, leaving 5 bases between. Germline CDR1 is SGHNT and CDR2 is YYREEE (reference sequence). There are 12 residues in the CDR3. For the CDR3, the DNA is TGTGCCAGCAGCTTGTACGGAGAGACCCAGTACTTC. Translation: CASSLYGETQYF.

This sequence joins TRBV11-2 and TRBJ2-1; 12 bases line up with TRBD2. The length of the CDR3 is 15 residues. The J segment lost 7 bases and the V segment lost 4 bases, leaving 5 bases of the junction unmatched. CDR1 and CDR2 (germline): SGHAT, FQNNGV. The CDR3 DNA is TGTGCCAGCAGCTACCTAGCGGGAGGGGGTAATGAGCAGTTCTTC. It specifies CASSYLAGGGNEQFF.

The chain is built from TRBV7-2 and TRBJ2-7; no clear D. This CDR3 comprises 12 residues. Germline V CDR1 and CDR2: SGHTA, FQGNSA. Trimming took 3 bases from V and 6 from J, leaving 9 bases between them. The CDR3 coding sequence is TGTGCCAGCAGCTTTGGGCCATCCGAGCAGTACTTC. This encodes CASSFGPSEQYF.

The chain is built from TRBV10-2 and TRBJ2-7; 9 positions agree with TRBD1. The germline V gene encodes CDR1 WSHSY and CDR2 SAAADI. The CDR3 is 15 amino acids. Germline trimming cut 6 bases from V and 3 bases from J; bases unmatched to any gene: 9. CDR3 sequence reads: CASRKPTGGYYEQYF. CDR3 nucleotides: TGCGCCAGCAGAAAACCGACAGGGGGGTACTACGAGCAGTACTTC.

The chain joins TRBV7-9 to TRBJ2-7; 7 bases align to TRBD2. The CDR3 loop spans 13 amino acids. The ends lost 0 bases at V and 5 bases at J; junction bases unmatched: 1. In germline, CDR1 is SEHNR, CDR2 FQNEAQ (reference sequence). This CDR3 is CASSLAGRDEQYF. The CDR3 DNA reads TGTGCCAGCAGCTTAGCAGGGAGGGACGAGCAGTACTTC.

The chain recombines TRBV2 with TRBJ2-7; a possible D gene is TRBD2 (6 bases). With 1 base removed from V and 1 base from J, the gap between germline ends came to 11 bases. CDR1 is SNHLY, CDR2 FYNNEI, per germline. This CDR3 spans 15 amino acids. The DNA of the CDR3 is TGTGCCAGCAGTGAAGGGGCGGGATTTTCCTACGAGCAGTACTTC. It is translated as CASSEGAGFSYEQYF.

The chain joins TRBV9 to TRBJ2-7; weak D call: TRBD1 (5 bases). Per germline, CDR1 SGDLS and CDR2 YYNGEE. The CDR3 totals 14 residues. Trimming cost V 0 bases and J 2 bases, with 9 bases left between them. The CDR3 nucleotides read TGTGCCAGCAGCGTAGGACAGAGACCCTACGAGCAGTACTTC. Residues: CASSVGQRPYEQYF.

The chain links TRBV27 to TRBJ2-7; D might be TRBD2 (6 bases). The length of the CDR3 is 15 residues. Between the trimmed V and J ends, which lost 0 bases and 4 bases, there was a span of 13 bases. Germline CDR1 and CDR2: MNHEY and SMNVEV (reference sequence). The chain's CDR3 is CASSLSSSGLYEQYF. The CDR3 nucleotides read TGTGCCAGCAGTTTATCGTCCAGCGGGTTGTACGAGCAGTACTTC.